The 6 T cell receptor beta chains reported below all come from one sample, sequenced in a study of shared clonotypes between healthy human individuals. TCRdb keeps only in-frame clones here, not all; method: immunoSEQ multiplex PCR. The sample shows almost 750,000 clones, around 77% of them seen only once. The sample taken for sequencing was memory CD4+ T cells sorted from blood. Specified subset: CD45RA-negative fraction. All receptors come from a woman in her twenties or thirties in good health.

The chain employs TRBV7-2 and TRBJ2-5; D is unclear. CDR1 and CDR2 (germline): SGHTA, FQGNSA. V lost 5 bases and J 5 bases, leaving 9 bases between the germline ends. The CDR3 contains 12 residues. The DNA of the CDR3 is TGTGCCAGCAGCCTCCCTGGTGAGACCCAGTACTTC. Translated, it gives CASSLPGETQYF. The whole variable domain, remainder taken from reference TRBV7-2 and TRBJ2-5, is GAGVSQSPSNKVTEKGKDVELRCDPISGHTALYWYRQSLGQGLEFLIYFQGNSAPDKSGLPSDRFSAERTGGSVSTLTIQRTQQEDSAVYLCASSLPGETQYFGPGTRLLVL.

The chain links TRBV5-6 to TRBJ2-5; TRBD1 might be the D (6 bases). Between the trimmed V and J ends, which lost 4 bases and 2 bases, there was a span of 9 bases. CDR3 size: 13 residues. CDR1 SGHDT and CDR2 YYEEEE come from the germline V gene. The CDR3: CASSPGQQETQYF. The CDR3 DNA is TGTGCCAGCAGCCCCGGACAGCAAGAGACCCAGTACTTC.

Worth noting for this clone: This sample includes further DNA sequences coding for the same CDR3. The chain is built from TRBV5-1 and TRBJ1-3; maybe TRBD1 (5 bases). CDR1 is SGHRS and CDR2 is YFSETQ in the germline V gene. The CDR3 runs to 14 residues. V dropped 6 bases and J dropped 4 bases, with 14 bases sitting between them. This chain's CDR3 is CASTPGTEGNTIYF. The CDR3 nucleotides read TGCGCCAGCACACCCGGGACGGAAGGAAACACCATATATTTT.

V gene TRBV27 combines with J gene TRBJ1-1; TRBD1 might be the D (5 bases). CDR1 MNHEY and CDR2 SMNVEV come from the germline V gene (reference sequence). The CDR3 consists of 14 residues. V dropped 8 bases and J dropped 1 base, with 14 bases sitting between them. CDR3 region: CASGAQASNTEAFF. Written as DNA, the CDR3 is TGTGCCAGCGGGGCACAAGCCTCGAACACTGAAGCTTTCTTT.

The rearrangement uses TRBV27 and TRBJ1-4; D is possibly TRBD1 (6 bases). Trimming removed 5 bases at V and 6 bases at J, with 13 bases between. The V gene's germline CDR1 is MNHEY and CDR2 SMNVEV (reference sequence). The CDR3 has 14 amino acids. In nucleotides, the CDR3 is TGTGCCAGCAGTCTTACAGGGAATGATGAAAAACTGTTTTTT. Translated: CASSLTGNDEKLFF.

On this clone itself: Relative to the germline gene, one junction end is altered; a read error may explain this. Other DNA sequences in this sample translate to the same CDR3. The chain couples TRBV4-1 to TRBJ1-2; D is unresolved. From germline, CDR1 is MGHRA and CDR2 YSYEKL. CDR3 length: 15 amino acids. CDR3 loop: CASSQQSRTNYGYTF. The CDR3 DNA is TGCGCCAGCAGCCAACAGTCCCGGACTAACTATGGCTATACCTTC.